This paragraph covers one T cell receptor beta chain sequence. Its antigen is not identified. This table comes from immunoSEQ multiplex PCR, and its TCRdb copy is limited to in-frame clones, with some not included. The table lists about 130,000 clones, just under 95% of them singletons. The data derive from a study of T cell responses to AZD1222 COVID-19 vaccine. Germline CDR1 is SGHTA and CDR2 is FQGNSA. Trimming took 2 bases from V and 8 from J, leaving 15 bases between them. CDR3 length: 14 residues. Study-wide results and limits: The donors showed a predominance of white British ancestry and of females, with possible underestimation of clonal diversity.

The specimen was peripheral blood, collected 28 days after the second AZD1222 dose. This chain joins TRBV7-2 and TRBJ1-2; unclear D gene. The receptor was derived from an adult who received the AZD1222 COVID-19 vaccine. CDR3 sequence: CASSLLDRPGGYTF. In nucleotides, the CDR3 is TGTGCCAGCAGCTTACTTGACCGGCCTGGCGGCTACACCTTC. Together with reference TRBV7-2 and TRBJ1-2, the CDR3 gives the full variable domain: GAGVSQSPSNKVTEKGKDVELRCDPISGHTALYWYRQSLGQGLEFLIYFQGNSAPDKSGLPSDRFSAERTGGSVSTLTIQRTQQEDSAVYLCASSLLDRPGGYTFGSGTRLTVV.